The 25 T cell receptor beta chains in this list originate from one sample, sequenced in a study of blood T cell repertoires in COVID-19. Assay: immunoSEQ multiplex PCR; the TCRdb copy retains only in-frame clones and omits some. The sample lists about 200,000 clones, 75% to 85% occurring once. Source material: peripheral blood. The receptors come from a woman aged 35 to 49 with COVID-19, enrolled during active disease.

The chain has TRBV5-6 and TRBJ2-5; possibly TRBD1 for D (6 bases). Germline lookup yields CDR1 SGHDT and CDR2 YYEEEE. The CDR3 runs 13 residues. The germline V and J ends were trimmed by 0 bases and 7 bases, with 10 bases remaining between them. The CDR3, as DNA: TGTGCCAGCAGCTTGGGGACAGAGCGGACCCAGTACTTC. Its protein is CASSLGTERTQYF.

The chain couples TRBV5-5 to TRBJ2-1, with 13 bases aligning to TRBD2. Per the germline V gene, CDR1 is SGHKS and CDR2 is YYEKEE (reference sequence). Trimming took 0 bases from V and 7 from J; bases not matched to a gene: 1. This CDR3 is built from 15 residues. The CDR3 region has the DNA TGTGCCAGCAGCTTGGGGACTAGCGGGAGTAATGAGCAGTTCTTC. Residues: CASSLGTSGSNEQFF.

The chain couples TRBV4-3 to TRBJ2-6; no definite D call. CDR3 size: 16 residues. V was shortened by 4 bases and J by 1 base, with 11 bases between the two germline ends. From germline, CDR1 is LGHNA and CDR2 YSLEER. The CDR3 protein is CASSLTARSGANVLTF. CDR3 in DNA: TGCGCCAGCAGCCTTACGGCCAGGTCTGGGGCCAACGTCCTGACTTTC.

The table lists this clone with a few counts. J is TRBJ2-5 and V is TRBV2; the match to TRBD2 covers 12 bases. Germline V gene data show CDR1 as SNHLY and CDR2 as FYNNEI. V lost 6 bases, J lost 4 bases, and 12 bases stayed unmatched. The CDR3 runs 17 residues. As DNA, the CDR3 is TGTGCCAGCAGGGAACCGGGATCGGGACTAGCGGGAGAGACCCAGTACTTC. Translation gives CASREPGSGLAGETQYF.

The J gene is TRBJ1-5, the V gene TRBV19, with 9 nucleotides matching TRBD1. The V and J ends lost 4 bases and 3 bases, in that order; junction bases with no gene match: 10. The CDR3 is 17 amino acids. Germline lookup yields CDR1 LNHDA and CDR2 SQIVND (reference sequence). CDR3 amino acids: CASSNRQGEFVNQPQHF. CDR3 DNA sequence: TGTGCCAGTAGTAATCGACAGGGGGAATTTGTCAATCAGCCCCAGCATTTT.

V gene TRBV12-3 or TRBV12-4 combines with J gene TRBJ1-6; D is ambiguous. V was trimmed by 4 bases and J by 12 bases, leaving 10 bases between them. The CDR3 spans 12 residues. CDR3 DNA sequence: TGTGCCAGCAGTTATACCGAGCTACCCCTCCACTTT. It specifies CASSYTELPLHF.

The gene calls are TRBV21-1 and TRBJ1-6; TRBD1, the table's D call, lacks a check against the DNA. TRBV21-1 constitutes a pseudogene. This CDR3 is built from 15 residues. The CDR3 reads CASSKLGQGNSPLHF. The CDR3 region has the DNA TGTGCCAGCAGCAAATTAGGGCAGGGCAATTCACCCCTCCACTTT.

The chain joins TRBV4-1 to TRBJ2-1; TRBD1 matches at 7 bases. Germline trimming cut 1 base from V and 8 bases from J; bases unmatched to any gene: 11. Germline V gene data show CDR1 as MGHRA and CDR2 as YSYEKL. The CDR3 runs 16 residues. The CDR3 reads CASSQVARQGVHEQFF. DNA for the CDR3: TGCGCCAGCAGCCAAGTCGCGAGACAGGGCGTACATGAGCAGTTCTTC.

The J gene is TRBJ1-2, the V gene TRBV5-6; D might be TRBD1 (5 bases). The CDR3 runs to 15 residues. The germline V gene encodes CDR1 SGHDT and CDR2 YYEEEE. Trimming cost V 4 bases and J 4 bases, with 17 bases left between them. The CDR3 nucleotides read TGTGCCAGCAGCCCCAGCTTGGGGCGTCGCTATGGCTACACCTTC. This translates into CASSPSLGRRYGYTF.

This clone was recorded only once. The chain is built from TRBV4-1 and TRBJ1-6, with D perhaps matching TRBD1 (5 bases). The V and J ends lost 1 base and 8 bases respectively, with 21 bases between them. CDR1 is MGHRA and CDR2 is YSYEKL in the germline V gene. This CDR3 region has 18 residues. This CDR3 reads CASSQVGFLRGGDSPLHF. DNA of the CDR3: TGCGCCAGCAGCCAAGTGGGATTTTTGAGGGGAGGGGATTCACCCCTCCACTTT.

The CDR3 sequence: CASSEGALVTDTQYF. The CDR3 DNA reads TGTGCCAGCAGTGAAGGAGCCCTTGTCACAGATACGCAGTATTTT. The chain links TRBV27 to TRBJ2-3; unclear D gene. This CDR3 is 15 amino acids long. Deletions cut 5 bases from V and 2 bases from J, with 14 bases between. Germline CDR1 reads MNHEY; CDR2 reads SMNVEV (reference sequence).

This rearrangement joins TRBV18 to TRBJ2-1; 10 positions agree with TRBD2. This CDR3 contains 15 residues. The germline CDR1 and CDR2 sequences are KGHSH and LQKENI. Trimming removed 3 bases from V and 9 bases from J; junction bases left unmatched: 8. CDR3 DNA: TGTGCCAGCTCACCGACTAGCGGGCCCATCGGTGAGCAGTTCTTC. Translating gives CASSPTSGPIGEQFF.

This clone has just a few counts. This chain joins TRBV7-9 and TRBJ1-5; a weak D match, TRBD1 (5 bases). Per germline, CDR1 SEHNR and CDR2 FQNEAQ (reference sequence). Trimming removed 5 bases at V and 3 bases at J, with 11 bases between. This CDR3 is 14 amino acids long. DNA for the CDR3: TGTGCCAGCAGCGCCGACAGATTCAATCAGCCCCAGCATTTT. Amino acids: CASSADRFNQPQHF.

The gene calls are TRBV5-1 and TRBJ1-1, with no clear D. The CDR3 length is 14 residues. Trimming took 2 bases from V and 1 from J, leaving 9 bases between them. CDR1 is SGHRS, CDR2 YFSETQ, per germline. CDR3 in DNA: TGCGCCAGCAGCTTACAGATACAGAACACTGAAGCTTTCTTT. Protein product: CASSLQIQNTEAFF.

This clone was seen a single time. This rearrangement joins TRBV29-1 to TRBJ1-1, with 7 positions matching TRBD1. This CDR3 is built from 12 residues. Germline CDR1 and CDR2: SQVTM and ANQGSEA. V shed 3 bases and J 7 bases; nucleotides not matched to a gene: 5. CDR3 in amino acids: CSVDPRDSEAFF. In DNA, the CDR3 is TGCAGCGTTGATCCCCGGGACAGTGAAGCTTTCTTT.

The rearrangement joins TRBV5-8 to TRBJ1-1; TRBD1 matches 7 bases. The junction had 4 bases not matched to a gene; V was cut back by 2 bases and J by 0 bases. CDR1 and CDR2 from the germline V gene are SGHTS and YDEGEE. This CDR3 is built from 15 residues. For the CDR3, the DNA is TGTGCCAGCAGCTTCGGCAGGGGGATGAACACTGAAGCTTTCTTT. The encoded protein is CASSFGRGMNTEAFF.

The V call is TRBV4-1, the J call TRBJ2-7; 7 bases fit TRBD1. Germline loops: CDR1 MGHRA, CDR2 YSYEKL. The CDR3 sequence is 16 residues long. Trimming at V came to 4 bases and at J to 3 bases, leaving 12 bases not matched to a gene. This chain's CDR3 is CASSRDMRDSIYEQYF. The CDR3 bases are TGCGCCAGCAGCCGAGATATGAGGGACAGCATCTACGAGCAGTACTTC.

This chain uses TRBV19 with TRBJ1-1; D remains unclear. The ends were cut back, 4 bases at V and 4 bases at J, with 16 bases in the middle. CDR1 and CDR2 from the germline V gene are LNHDA and SQIVND (reference sequence). The CDR3 consists of 15 residues. CDR3 sequence reads: CASSSRRRSGTEAFF. The CDR3 DNA reads TGTGCCAGTAGTAGCCGACGGAGGTCGGGCACTGAAGCTTTCTTT.

V and J are TRBV3-1 (or the pseudogene TRBV3-2) and TRBJ2-3, with 7 nucleotides matching TRBD1. The CDR3 has 15 amino acids. V shed 0 bases and J 8 bases; nucleotides not matched to a gene: 8. Germline V CDR1 and CDR2: LGHDT, YNNKEL (reference sequence). The CDR3 sequence is CASSQDSRQGSTQYF. CDR3 DNA sequence: TGTGCCAGCAGCCAAGATTCGCGACAGGGAAGTACGCAGTATTTT.

V usage is TRBV3-1 (or the pseudogene TRBV3-2) and J usage is TRBJ1-4, with D hard to call. V shed 0 bases and J shed 4 bases, with 9 bases lying between them. Germline V gives CDR1 LGHDT, CDR2 YNNKEL (reference sequence). The CDR3 contains 15 residues. In DNA, the CDR3 is TGTGCCAGCAGCCAAGAACTGTCGGTTAATGAAAAACTGTTTTTT. Translation: CASSQELSVNEKLFF.

The chain recombines TRBV5-4 with TRBJ2-5, with D possibly TRBD1 on 6 matching bases. The CDR3 runs 16 residues. V was clipped by 0 bases and J by 4 bases, with 16 bases between them. From germline, CDR1 is SGHNT and CDR2 YYREEE (reference sequence). In DNA form, the CDR3 reads TGTGCCAGCAGCTTGGAAAGGGGGTATTCGGGAGAGACCCAGTACTTC. Encoded protein: CASSLERGYSGETQYF.

About this clone: One end of the junction does not line up with germline, which may come from a read error. This sample also contains other DNA sequences that code for the same CDR3. The rearrangement links TRBV6-4 to TRBJ2-1; 7 bases agree with TRBD1. The CDR3 extends over 15 amino acids. The V gene's germline CDR1 is MRHNA and CDR2 SNTAGT. The DNA for the CDR3 is TGTGCCAGCAGTCTTGAGGGGGCCTCGGGGAATGAGCAATTCTTC. This encodes CASSLEGASGNEQFF.

The chain has TRBV30 and TRBJ1-6; 7 bases are a match to TRBD1. This CDR3 region has 17 residues. Germline CDR1 reads GTSNPN; CDR2 reads SVGIG (reference sequence). Trimming at V came to 5 bases and at J to 9 bases, leaving 19 bases not matched to a gene. The CDR3 region has the DNA TGTGCCTGGGCCGGGACAGCTTCCAACAGCTTTGGTTCACCCCTCCACTTT. Protein product: CAWAGTASNSFGSPLHF.

CDR3 loop: CASSLAPWGDSPLHF. CDR3 bases: TGCGCCAGCAGCTTGGCCCCGTGGGGCGATTCACCCCTCCACTTT. The chain combines TRBV5-1 with TRBJ1-6; weak D call: TRBD1 (5 bases). The V end was cut by 0 bases, the J end by 8 bases, with 12 bases between. CDR1 and CDR2 (germline): SGHRS, YFSETQ. The CDR3 has 15 residues.

The chain recombines TRBV3-1 (or the pseudogene TRBV3-2) with TRBJ1-4; possible D gene TRBD1, 5 bases. Germline V gives CDR1 LGHDT, CDR2 YNNKEL (reference sequence). The length of the CDR3 is 15 residues. Between the trimmed V and J ends, which lost 0 bases and 8 bases, there was a span of 13 bases. The CDR3 protein is CASSQERGGVEKLFF. DNA for the CDR3: TGTGCCAGCAGCCAAGAGCGAGGAGGGGTGGAAAAACTGTTTTTT.